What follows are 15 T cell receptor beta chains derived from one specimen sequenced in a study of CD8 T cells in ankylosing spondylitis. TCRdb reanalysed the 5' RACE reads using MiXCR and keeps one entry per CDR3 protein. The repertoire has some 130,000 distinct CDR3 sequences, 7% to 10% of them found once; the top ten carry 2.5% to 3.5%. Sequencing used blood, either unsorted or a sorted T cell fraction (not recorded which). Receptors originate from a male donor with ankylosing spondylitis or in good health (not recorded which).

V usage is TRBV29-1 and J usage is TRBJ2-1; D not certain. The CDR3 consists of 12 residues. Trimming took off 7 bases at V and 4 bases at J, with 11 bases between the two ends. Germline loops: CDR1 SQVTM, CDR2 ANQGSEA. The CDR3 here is CSALAIYNEQFF. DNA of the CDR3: TGCAGCGCCCTGGCGATTTACAATGAGCAGTTCTTC.

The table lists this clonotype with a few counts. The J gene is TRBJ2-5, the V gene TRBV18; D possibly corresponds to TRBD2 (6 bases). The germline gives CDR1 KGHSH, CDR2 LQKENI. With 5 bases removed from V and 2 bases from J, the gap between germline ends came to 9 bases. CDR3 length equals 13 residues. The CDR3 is CASSSGTQETQYF. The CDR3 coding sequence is TGTGCCAGCTCATCCGGGACTCAAGAGACCCAGTACTTC.

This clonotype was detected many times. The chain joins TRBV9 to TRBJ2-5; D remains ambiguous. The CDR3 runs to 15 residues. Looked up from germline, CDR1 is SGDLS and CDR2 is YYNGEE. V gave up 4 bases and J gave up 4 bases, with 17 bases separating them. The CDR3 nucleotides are TGTGCCAGCAGCCCCCAACTCGATCGTGCAGAGACCCAGTACTTC. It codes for CASSPQLDRAETQYF. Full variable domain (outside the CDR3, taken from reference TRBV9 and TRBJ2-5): DSGVTQTPKHLITATGQRVTLRCSPRSGDLSVYWYQQSLDQGLQFLIQYYNGEERAKGNILERFSAQQFPDLHSELNLSSLELGDSALYFCASSPQLDRAETQYFGPGTRLLVL.

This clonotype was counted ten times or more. In DNA form, the CDR3 reads TGTGCCAGCAGCCGGACAGGGGGCAAAGCCTACGAGCAGTACTTC. Translating it yields CASSRTGGKAYEQYF. This chain connects TRBV7-2 to TRBJ2-7; 11 bases agree with TRBD1. Germline CDR1 reads SGHTA; CDR2 reads FQGNSA. Trimming took 5 bases from V and 2 from J; bases not matched to a gene: 5. There are 15 residues in the CDR3.

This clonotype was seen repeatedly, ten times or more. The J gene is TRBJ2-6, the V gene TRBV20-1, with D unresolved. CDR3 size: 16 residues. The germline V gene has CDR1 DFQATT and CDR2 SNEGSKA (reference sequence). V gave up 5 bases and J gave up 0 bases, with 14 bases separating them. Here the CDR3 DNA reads TGCAGTGCTCCCCTTAACGGCATCTCTGGGGCCAACGTCCTGACTTTC. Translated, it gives CSAPLNGISGANVLTF.

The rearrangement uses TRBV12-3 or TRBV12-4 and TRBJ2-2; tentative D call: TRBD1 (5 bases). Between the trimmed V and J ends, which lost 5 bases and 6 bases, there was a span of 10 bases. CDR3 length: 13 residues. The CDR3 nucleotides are TGTGCCAGCAGTCCAGGGTACGCCGGGGAGCTGTTTTTT. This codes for CASSPGYAGELFF.

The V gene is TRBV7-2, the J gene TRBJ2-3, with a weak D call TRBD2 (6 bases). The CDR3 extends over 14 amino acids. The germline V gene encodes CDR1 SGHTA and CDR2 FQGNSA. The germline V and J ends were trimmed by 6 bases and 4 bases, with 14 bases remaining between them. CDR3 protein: CASRLPGVPDTQYF. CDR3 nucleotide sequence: TGTGCCAGCAGACTCCCGGGGGTCCCAGATACGCAGTATTTT.

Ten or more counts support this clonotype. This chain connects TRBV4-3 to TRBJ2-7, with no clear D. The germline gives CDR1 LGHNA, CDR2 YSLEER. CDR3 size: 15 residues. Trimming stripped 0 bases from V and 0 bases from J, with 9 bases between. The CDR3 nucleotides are TGCGCCAGCAGCCAAGATGCGACTTACTCCTACGAGCAGTACTTC. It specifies CASSQDATYSYEQYF.

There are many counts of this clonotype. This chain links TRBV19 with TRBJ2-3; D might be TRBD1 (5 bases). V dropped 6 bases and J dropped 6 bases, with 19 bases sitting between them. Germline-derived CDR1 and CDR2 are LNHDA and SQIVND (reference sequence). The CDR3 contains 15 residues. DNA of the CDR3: TGTGCCAGTAGGCCAGCAGGGCAGGTTTGGGATACGCAGTATTTT. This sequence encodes CASRPAGQVWDTQYF.

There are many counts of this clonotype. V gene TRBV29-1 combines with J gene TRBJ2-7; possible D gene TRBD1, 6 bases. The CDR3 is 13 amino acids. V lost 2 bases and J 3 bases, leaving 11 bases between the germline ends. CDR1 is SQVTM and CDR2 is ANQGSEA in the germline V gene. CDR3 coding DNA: TGCAGCGTTGAAACAACAGGGATCTACGAGCAGTACTTC. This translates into CSVETTGIYEQYF.

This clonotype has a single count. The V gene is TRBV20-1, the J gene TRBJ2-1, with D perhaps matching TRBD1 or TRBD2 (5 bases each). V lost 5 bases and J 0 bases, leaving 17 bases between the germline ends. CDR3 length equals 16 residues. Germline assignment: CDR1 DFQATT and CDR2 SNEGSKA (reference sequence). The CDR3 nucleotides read TGCAGTGCTCCGGGGCTAGCCTTGAGCTCCTACAATGAGCAGTTCTTC. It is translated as CSAPGLALSSYNEQFF.

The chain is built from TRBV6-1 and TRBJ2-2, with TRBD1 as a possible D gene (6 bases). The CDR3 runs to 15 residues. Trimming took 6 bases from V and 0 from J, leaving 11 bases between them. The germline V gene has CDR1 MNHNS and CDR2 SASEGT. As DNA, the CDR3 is TGTGCCAGCAGAAGAGGGACACCGAACACCGGGGAGCTGTTTTTT. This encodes CASRRGTPNTGELFF.

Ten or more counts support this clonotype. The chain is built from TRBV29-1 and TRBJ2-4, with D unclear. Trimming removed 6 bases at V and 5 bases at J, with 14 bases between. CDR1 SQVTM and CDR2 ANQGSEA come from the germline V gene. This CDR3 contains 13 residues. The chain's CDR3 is CSVSSGYENIQYF. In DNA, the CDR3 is TGCAGCGTCTCATCCGGTTATGAAAACATTCAGTACTTC.

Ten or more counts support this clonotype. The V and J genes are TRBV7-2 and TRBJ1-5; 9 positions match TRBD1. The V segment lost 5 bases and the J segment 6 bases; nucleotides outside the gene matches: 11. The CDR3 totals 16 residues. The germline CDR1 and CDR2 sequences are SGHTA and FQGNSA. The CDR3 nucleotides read TGTGCCAGCAGCCTTAATACAGGGGGCGGAGGTCAGCCCCAGCATTTT. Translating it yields CASSLNTGGGGQPQHF.

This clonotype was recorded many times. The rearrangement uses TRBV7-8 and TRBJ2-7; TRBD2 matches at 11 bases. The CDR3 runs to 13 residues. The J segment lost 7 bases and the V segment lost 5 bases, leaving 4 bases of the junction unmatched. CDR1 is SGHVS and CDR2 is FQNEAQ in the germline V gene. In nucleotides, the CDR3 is TGTGCCAGCAGCCACTTAGCGGGAGGGGAGCAGTACTTC. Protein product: CASSHLAGGEQYF.